This T cell receptor (beta chain) was retrieved from a study of blood T cells in healthy people across ages. There are a few counts of this clonotype. Antigen: not known. With a J-beta primer mix and a sample-barcoded 5' primer, a second PCR ran 7 to 11 cycles. TCRdb processed the 5' RACE reads anew with MiXCR; each CDR3 protein has one entry. Of 540,000 or so distinct CDR3 sequences listed, around 48% were seen once; the top ten hold roughly 24%. CDR3 length: 16 residues. The J segment lost 3 bases and the V segment lost 0 bases, leaving 4 bases of the junction unmatched. The germline V gene has CDR1 WSHSY and CDR2 SAAADI. General study points: Among long-lived donors, naive CD4+ cells were more numerous and diversity higher than in aged donors. In these data, TCR beta diversity tracked strongly with naive T cell percentage.

The chain joins TRBV10-2 to TRBJ2-7, with 11 bases aligning to TRBD2. Material: blood. The clonotype comes from a man older than 75 in good health. CDR3 coding DNA: TGCGCCAGCAGTGAGTCCCCTAGCGGGGGGAACTACGAGCAGTACTTC. Protein: CASSESPSGGNYEQYF.